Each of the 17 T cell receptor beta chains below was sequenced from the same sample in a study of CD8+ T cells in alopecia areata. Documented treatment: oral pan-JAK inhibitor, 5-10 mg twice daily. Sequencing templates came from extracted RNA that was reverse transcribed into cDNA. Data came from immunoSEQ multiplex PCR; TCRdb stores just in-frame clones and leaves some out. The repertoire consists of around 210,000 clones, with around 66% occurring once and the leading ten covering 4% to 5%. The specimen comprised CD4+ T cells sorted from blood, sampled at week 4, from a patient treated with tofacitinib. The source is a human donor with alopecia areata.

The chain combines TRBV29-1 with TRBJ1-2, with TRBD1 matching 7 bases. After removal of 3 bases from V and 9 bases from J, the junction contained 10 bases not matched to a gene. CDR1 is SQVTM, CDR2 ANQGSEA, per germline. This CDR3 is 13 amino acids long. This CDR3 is CSVDLGQSMRYTF. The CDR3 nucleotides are TGCAGCGTTGATCTGGGACAGTCTATGCGCTACACCTTC.

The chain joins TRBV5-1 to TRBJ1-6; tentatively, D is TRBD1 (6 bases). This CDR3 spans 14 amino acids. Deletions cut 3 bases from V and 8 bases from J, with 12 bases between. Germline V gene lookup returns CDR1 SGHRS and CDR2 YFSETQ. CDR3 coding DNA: TGCGCCAGCAGCTCCACAGGGTACGATTCACCCCTCCACTTT. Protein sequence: CASSSTGYDSPLHF.

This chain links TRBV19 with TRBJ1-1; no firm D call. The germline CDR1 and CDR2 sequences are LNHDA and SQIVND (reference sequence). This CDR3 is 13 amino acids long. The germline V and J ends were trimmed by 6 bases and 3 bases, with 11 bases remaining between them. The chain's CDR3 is CASRPQDHTEAFF. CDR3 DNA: TGTGCCAGTAGACCCCAGGATCACACTGAAGCTTTCTTT.

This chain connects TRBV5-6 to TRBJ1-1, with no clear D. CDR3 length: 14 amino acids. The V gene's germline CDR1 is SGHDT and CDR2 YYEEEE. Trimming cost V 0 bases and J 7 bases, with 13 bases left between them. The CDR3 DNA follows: TGTGCCAGCAGCTTGGTTTCCGGGTACGTTGAAGCTTTCTTT. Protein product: CASSLVSGYVEAFF.

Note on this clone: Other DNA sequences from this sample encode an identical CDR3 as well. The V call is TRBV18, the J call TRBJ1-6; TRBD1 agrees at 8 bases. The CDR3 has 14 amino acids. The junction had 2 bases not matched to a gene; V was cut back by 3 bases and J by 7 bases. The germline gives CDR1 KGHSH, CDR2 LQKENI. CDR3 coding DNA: TGTGCCAGCTCACCCGGACAGGGAAATTCACCCCTCCACTTT. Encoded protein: CASSPGQGNSPLHF.

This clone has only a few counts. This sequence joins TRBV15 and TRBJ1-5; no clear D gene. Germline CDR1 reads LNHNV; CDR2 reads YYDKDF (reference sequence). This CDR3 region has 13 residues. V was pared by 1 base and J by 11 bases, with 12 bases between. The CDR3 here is CATSRAPGEAQHF. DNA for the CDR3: TGTGCCACCAGCAGAGCCCCCGGGGAGGCCCAGCATTTT.

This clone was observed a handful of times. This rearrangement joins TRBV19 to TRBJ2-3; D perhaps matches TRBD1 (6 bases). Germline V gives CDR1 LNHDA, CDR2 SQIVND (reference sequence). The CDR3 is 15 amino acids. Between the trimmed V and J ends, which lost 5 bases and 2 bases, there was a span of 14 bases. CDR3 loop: CASSPGAAFTDTQYF. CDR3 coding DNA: TGTGCCAGTAGTCCAGGGGCGGCCTTCACAGATACGCAGTATTTT.

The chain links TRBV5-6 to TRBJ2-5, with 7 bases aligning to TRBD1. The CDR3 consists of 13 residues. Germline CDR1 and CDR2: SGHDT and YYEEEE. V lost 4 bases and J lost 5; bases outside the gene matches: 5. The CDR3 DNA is TGTGCCAGCAGCCGGACAGGATCCGAGACCCAGTACTTC. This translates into CASSRTGSETQYF.

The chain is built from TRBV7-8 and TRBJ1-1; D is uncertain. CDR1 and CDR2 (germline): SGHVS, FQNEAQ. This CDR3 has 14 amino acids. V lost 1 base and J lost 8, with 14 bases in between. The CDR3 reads CASSLGAPSYEAFF. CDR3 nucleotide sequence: TGTGCCAGCAGCTTAGGGGCCCCCAGTTACGAAGCTTTCTTT.

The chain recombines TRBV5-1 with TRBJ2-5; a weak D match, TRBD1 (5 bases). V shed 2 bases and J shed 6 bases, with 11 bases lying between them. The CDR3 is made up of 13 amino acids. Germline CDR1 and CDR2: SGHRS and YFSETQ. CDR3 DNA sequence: TGCGCCAGCAGCTTCTGGCAGGGTCAGACCCAGTACTTC. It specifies CASSFWQGQTQYF.

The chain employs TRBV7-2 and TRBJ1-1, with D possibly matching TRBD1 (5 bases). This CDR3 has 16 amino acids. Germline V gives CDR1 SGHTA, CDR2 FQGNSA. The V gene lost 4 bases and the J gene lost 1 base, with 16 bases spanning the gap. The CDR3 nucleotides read TGTGCCAGCAGCTCGGGGGGGAGTTCCCGGAACACTGAAGCTTTCTTT. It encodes CASSSGGSSRNTEAFF.

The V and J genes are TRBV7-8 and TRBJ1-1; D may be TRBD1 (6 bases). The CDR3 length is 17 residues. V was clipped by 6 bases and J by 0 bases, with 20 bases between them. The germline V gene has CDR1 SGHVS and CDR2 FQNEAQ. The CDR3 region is CASSLNYLGQMNTEAFF. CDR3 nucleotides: TGTGCCAGCAGTTTAAACTACTTGGGACAAATGAACACTGAAGCTTTCTTT.

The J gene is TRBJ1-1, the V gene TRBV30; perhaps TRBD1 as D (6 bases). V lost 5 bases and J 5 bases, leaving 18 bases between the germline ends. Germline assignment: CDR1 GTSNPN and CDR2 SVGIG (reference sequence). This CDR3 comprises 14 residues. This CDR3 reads CAWARGGSRTEAFF. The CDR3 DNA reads TGTGCCTGGGCTCGTGGGGGCTCGAGGACTGAAGCTTTCTTT.

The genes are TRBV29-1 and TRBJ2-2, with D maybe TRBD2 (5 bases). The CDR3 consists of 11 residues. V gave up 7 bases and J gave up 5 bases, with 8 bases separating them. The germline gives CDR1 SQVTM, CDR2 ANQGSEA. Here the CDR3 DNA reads TGCAGCGGCGGGTCTACCGGGGAGCTGTTTTTT. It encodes CSGGSTGELFF.

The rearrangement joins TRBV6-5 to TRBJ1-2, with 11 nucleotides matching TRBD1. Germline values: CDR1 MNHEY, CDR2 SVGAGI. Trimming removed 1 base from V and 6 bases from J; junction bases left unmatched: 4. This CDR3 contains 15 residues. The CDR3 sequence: CASSYFGTGGNGYTF. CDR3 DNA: TGTGCCAGCAGTTACTTTGGGACAGGGGGGAATGGCTACACCTTC.

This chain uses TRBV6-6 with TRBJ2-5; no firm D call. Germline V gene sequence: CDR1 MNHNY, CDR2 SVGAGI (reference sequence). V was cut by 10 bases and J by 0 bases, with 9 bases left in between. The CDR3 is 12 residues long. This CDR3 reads CATQGYQETQYF. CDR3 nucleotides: TGTGCCACCCAAGGGTACCAAGAGACCCAGTACTTC.

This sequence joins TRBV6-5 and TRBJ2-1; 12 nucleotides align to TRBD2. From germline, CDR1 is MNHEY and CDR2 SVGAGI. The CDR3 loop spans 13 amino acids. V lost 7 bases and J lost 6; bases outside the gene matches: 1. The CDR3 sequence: CASKLAGGNEQFF. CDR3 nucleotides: TGTGCCAGCAAACTAGCGGGGGGCAATGAGCAGTTCTTC.